The 21 T cell receptor beta chains in this list originate from one sample, sequenced in a study of identical twins listed by TCRdb under 2016. Library method: 5' RACE. Sequencer: Illumina HiSeq 2000. The public reads were run again by TCRdb, first through fastp at Q25 and then through MiXCR, and only productive beta chains were kept. Under each unique CDR3 protein, matching rows form one entry showing the most common genes and DNA. The sample records approximately 280,000 distinct CDR3 sequences, 8% to 9% of which are singletons. The top ten constitute more than 2% of the sample. These data were likewise used in another study, on yellow fever vaccine responses in identical twins.

Input material: memory (CD45RO+) T cells sorted from blood. The intended sense of this specimen's cell subset or site label: CD45RO+ enriched T cells. All receptors come from a young woman in good health.

The chain recombines TRBV5-1 with TRBJ2-3; 12 positions match TRBD2. The length of the CDR3 is 19 residues. Unmatched junction bases numbered 16, after V lost 4 bases and J lost 4 bases. Germline V gene sequence: CDR1 SGHRS, CDR2 YFSETQ. The CDR3 DNA is TGCGCCAGCAGCCAGGGACTAGCGGGTCCGGTCCGGCTGTCAGATACGCAGTATTTT. Protein sequence: CASSQGLAGPVRLSDTQYF.

The chain employs TRBV6-2 or TRBV6-3 and TRBJ2-2; D remains ambiguous. Trimming took 2 bases from V and 7 from J, leaving 14 bases between them. CDR3 length: 15 residues. Germline V gene sequence: CDR1 MNHEY, CDR2 SVGEGT. The DNA for the CDR3 is TGTGCCAGCAGTTACACCCGGACCCGCGGCGGGGAGCTGTTTTTT. It is translated as CASSYTRTRGGELFF.

This chain uses TRBV20-1 with TRBJ2-2, with 7 bases lining up with TRBD1. The CDR3 has 15 amino acids. Germline lookup yields CDR1 DFQATT and CDR2 SNEGSKA (reference sequence). Trimming removed 6 bases from V and 7 bases from J; junction bases left unmatched: 14. The CDR3 DNA follows: TGCAGTGCCCAAGATAGGTACAGGGGAGTCGGGGAGCTGTTTTTT. This gives the protein CSAQDRYRGVGELFF.

This clonotype was seen a few times. This chain uses TRBV12-5 with TRBJ2-1, with no clear D. The germline CDR1 and CDR2 sequences are LGHNT and FRNRAP. This CDR3 comprises 12 residues. The germline V and J ends were trimmed by 7 bases and 7 bases, with 11 bases remaining between them. DNA of the CDR3: TGTGCTAGTGCCCGAGTGGGGAATGAGCAGTTCTTC. Translated, it gives CASARVGNEQFF.

This clonotype was seen a few times. The chain employs TRBV2 and TRBJ2-1, with D perhaps matching TRBD1 or TRBD2 (5 bases each). The CDR3 extends over 15 amino acids. Germline V gives CDR1 SNHLY, CDR2 FYNNEI. Trimming took off 5 bases at V and 1 base at J, with 12 bases between the two ends. This CDR3 reads CASSKGRQSYNEQFF. The CDR3 DNA reads as TGTGCCAGCAGTAAGGGACGGCAGTCCTACAATGAGCAGTTCTTC.

The table lists this clonotype with many counts. The chain is built from TRBV3-1 and TRBJ2-4; TRBD2 agrees at 13 bases. CDR3 length equals 18 residues. Per germline, CDR1 LGHDT and CDR2 YNNKEL (reference sequence). With 4 bases clipped from V and 2 bases from J, the junction kept 8 bases outside the gene matches. This CDR3 is CASSRTSGGVPPKNIQYF. DNA for the CDR3: TGTGCCAGCAGCCGGACTAGCGGGGGCGTTCCTCCCAAAAACATTCAGTACTTC.

This clonotype has a handful of counts. J is TRBJ2-6 and V is TRBV7-9; 7 bases match TRBD1. The CDR3 totals 17 residues. V trimming: 5 bases; J trimming: 1 base; junction bases outside the gene matches: 8. CDR1 and CDR2 from the germline V gene are SEHNR and FQNEAQ (reference sequence). CDR3 DNA: TGTGCCAGCAGCCTTCCCCGACAGGGTTCTGGGGCCAACGTCCTGACTTTC. Amino acid sequence: CASSLPRQGSGANVLTF.

The chain has TRBV5-1 and TRBJ2-6; no reliable D call. V was pared by 4 bases and J by 4 bases, with 9 bases between. The germline CDR1 and CDR2 sequences are SGHRS and YFSETQ. CDR3 size: 14 residues. CDR3 loop: CASSDGGGANVLTF. CDR3 sequence (DNA): TGCGCCAGCAGCGACGGTGGGGGGGCCAACGTCCTGACTTTC.

CDR3 DNA sequence: TGTGCCAGCAGTTTTACCGGGACAGGGGCTCTTCTTAACACTGAAGCTTTCTTT. It translates to CASSFTGTGALLNTEAFF. The chain recombines TRBV12-3 or TRBV12-4 with TRBJ1-1, with 10 bases matching TRBD1. CDR3 length: 18 residues. V was pared by 3 bases and J by 2 bases, with 12 bases of the junction left unmatched.

The chain recombines TRBV20-1 with TRBJ1-1; maybe TRBD1 (6 bases). This CDR3 is 12 amino acids long. Trimming shortened V by 5 bases and J by 6 bases, and 13 bases separated the two germline ends. Germline CDR1 is DFQATT and CDR2 is SNEGSKA (reference sequence). The DNA for the CDR3 is TGCAGTGCTCCCGTGGGGGCGGCTGAAGCTTTCTTT. Translated, it gives CSAPVGAAEAFF.

The chain links TRBV19 to TRBJ2-1; D call uncertain. The CDR3 loop spans 15 amino acids. Trimming removed 1 base at V and 0 bases at J, with 7 bases between. Germline CDR1 LNHDA, CDR2 SQIVND (reference sequence). CDR3 sequence: CASSIAAYSYNEQFF. DNA for the CDR3: TGTGCCAGTAGTATAGCGGCATACTCCTACAATGAGCAGTTCTTC. The full variable domain, rest sourced from reference TRBV19 and TRBJ2-1, is DGGITQSPKYLFRKEGQNVTLSCEQNLNHDAMYWYRQDPGQGLRLIYYSQIVNDFQKGDIAEGYSVSREKKESFPLTVTSAQKNPTAFYLCASSIAAYSYNEQFFGPGTRLTVL.

V usage is TRBV2 and J usage is TRBJ1-1; D call uncertain. The CDR3 is made up of 14 amino acids. The V end lost 8 bases, the J end lost 2 bases, and 15 bases lay between the germline ends. Germline V gene lookup returns CDR1 SNHLY and CDR2 FYNNEI. The CDR3 nucleotides read TGTGCCAGCTCTGCCCAGCGGGCCAACACTGAAGCTTTCTTT. Translated, it gives CASSAQRANTEAFF.

CDR3 DNA: TGCGCCAGCAGCTTGAGGTCTACGGGCGGAGGCACAGATACGCAGTATTTT. Protein: CASSLRSTGGGTDTQYF. The chain uses TRBV5-1 and TRBJ2-3; D is unclear. CDR3 length: 17 amino acids. CDR1 is SGHRS, CDR2 YFSETQ, per germline. Trimming removed 1 base from V and 1 base from J, with 16 bases in between.

In this sample, this clonotype turned up many times. J is TRBJ2-5 and V is TRBV5-1, with 9 bases fitting TRBD1. Germline CDR1 is SGHRS and CDR2 is YFSETQ. CDR3 size: 14 residues. Unmatched junction bases numbered 4, after V lost 2 bases and J lost 5 bases. This CDR3 reads CASSFRGQGETQYF. CDR3 coding DNA: TGCGCCAGCAGCTTTAGGGGACAGGGTGAGACCCAGTACTTC.

This clonotype was recorded many times. The chain links TRBV12-3 or TRBV12-4 to TRBJ1-5; 7 bases map to TRBD1. This CDR3 is 15 amino acids long. V trimming: 6 bases; J trimming: 3 bases; junction bases outside the gene matches: 8. The CDR3 loop is CASSPGTVINQPQHF. CDR3 in DNA: TGTGCCAGCAGCCCCGGGACAGTCATCAATCAGCCCCAGCATTTT.

A few counts support this clonotype. The chain is built from TRBV12-3 or TRBV12-4 and TRBJ2-4, with 10 bases identical to TRBD2. The junction had 7 bases not matched to a gene; V was cut back by 2 bases and J by 0 bases. This CDR3 contains 18 residues. CDR3 in DNA: TGTGCCAGCAGTTTAAGAGGACTAGCGGTTCTAGCCAAAAACATTCAGTACTTC. Protein product: CASSLRGLAVLAKNIQYF.

This clonotype occurred many times. The CDR3 nucleotides are TGTGCCAGCAGCCAAGCGTACACCGGGGAGCTGTTTTTT. Protein sequence: CASSQAYTGELFF. The chain is built from TRBV14 and TRBJ2-2; no reliable D call. V lost 1 base, J lost 3 bases, and 3 bases lay in between. This CDR3 is 13 amino acids long. The V gene's germline CDR1 is SGHDN and CDR2 FVKESK.

V and J are TRBV6-5 and TRBJ2-7; 9 nucleotides match TRBD2. The CDR3 spans 14 residues. V lost 7 bases and J lost 6; bases outside the gene matches: 10. Looked up from germline, CDR1 is MNHEY and CDR2 is SVGAGI. The CDR3 region has the DNA TGTGCCAGCACTTATAGAGCGGGAGGATCCGAGCAGTACTTC. Protein: CASTYRAGGSEQYF.

This clonotype was seen a handful of times. The gene calls are TRBV10-3 and TRBJ2-3; possible D gene TRBD1, 5 bases. Germline CDR1 ENHRY, CDR2 SYGVKD. V lost 5 bases and J 1 base, leaving 13 bases between the germline ends. The CDR3 has 15 residues. The CDR3 DNA is TGTGCCATCAGTATGGCCAGGGAAGGCACAGATACGCAGTATTTT. It is translated as CAISMAREGTDTQYF.

The V gene is TRBV4-1, the J gene TRBJ2-5; D uncertain. Per germline, CDR1 MGHRA and CDR2 YSYEKL. Trimming cost V 0 bases and J 5 bases, with 7 bases left between them. The CDR3 is 13 amino acids. CDR3 sequence (DNA): TGCGCCAGCAGCCAAGACGGATGGGAGACCCAGTACTTC. It codes for CASSQDGWETQYF.

This clonotype came up a few times. V usage is TRBV6-1 and J usage is TRBJ1-2, with 7 bases identical to TRBD1. This CDR3 is 15 amino acids long. J gave up 4 bases and V 4 bases, and 9 bases lay outside the gene matches. CDR1 MNHNS and CDR2 SASEGT come from the germline V gene. The CDR3 loop reads CASSGQGRSVYGYTF. The CDR3 DNA reads TGTGCCAGCAGTGGACAGGGTCGGAGCGTCTATGGCTACACCTTC.